This note documents a single T cell receptor (beta chain) sequence. Its antigen is not known. The sample belongs to a study of cytomegalovirus exposure and HLA in healthy donors. Study-level findings and limits: Indistinguishability led to the exclusion of some V segments, TRBV6-2 and TRBV6-3 included. In an earlier analysis, productive rearrangement rates for most beta V segments clustered near 87% or 30%. Reportedly, a later analysis found an Asian-associated ancestry cluster had fewer N-insertions than the roughly 700-donor mean.

Though nominally healthy at sampling, donors likely had unrecorded immune exposures. A multiplex PCR was run with 60 Vbeta primers and 13 Jbeta primers. The assay was immunoSEQ multiplex PCR, and TCRdb's table has in-frame clones only and misses some. This table holds around 150,000 clones, about 71% found once. Germline CDR1 is SGHTA and CDR2 is FQGNSA. V shed 5 bases, J shed 4 bases, and the junction held 4 bases outside the gene matches. CDR3 length: 13 residues. The chain recombines TRBV7-2 with TRBJ2-7, with 8 bases aligning to TRBD1. The material sequenced was PBMCs. The TCR sequence derives from a young woman in good health and CMV-seronegative. CDR3: CASSTRTGYEQYF. In DNA form, the CDR3 reads TGTGCCAGCAGCACCAGGACAGGGTACGAGCAGTACTTC.